Following are 21 T cell receptor beta chains from one sample sequenced in a study of blood T cell repertoires in COVID-19. TCRdb's table, derived via immunoSEQ multiplex PCR, lists solely in-frame clones and lacks some. The sample holds 220,000 or so clones, 80% to 85% seen once. Sequencing used peripheral blood. Receptors were obtained from a woman between 55 and 75 years old with acute or convalescent COVID-19.

The rearrangement links TRBV2 to TRBJ1-2; D unclear. The CDR3 sequence is 11 residues long. V was trimmed by 10 bases and J by 7 bases, leaving 13 bases between them. The germline V gene encodes CDR1 SNHLY and CDR2 FYNNEI. This CDR3 reads CATLAPSGYTF. The CDR3 DNA reads TGTGCCACCCTAGCTCCATCTGGCTACACCTTC.

V is TRBV29-1 and J is TRBJ2-1; TRBD2 aligns across 8 bases. CDR1 and CDR2 from the germline V gene are SQVTM and ANQGSEA. The length of the CDR3 is 14 residues. V dropped 3 bases and J dropped 8; count of bases not matched to a gene: 9. CDR3 loop: CSVEGGLEADEQFF. As DNA, the CDR3 is TGCAGCGTTGAGGGGGGACTAGAGGCCGATGAGCAGTTCTTC.

The chain has TRBV11-2 and TRBJ2-3, with a weak D call TRBD2 (6 bases). Germline lookup yields CDR1 SGHAT and CDR2 FQNNGV. V lost 5 bases, J lost 0 bases, and 9 bases lay in between. This CDR3 region has 14 residues. This CDR3 is CASSPGLSTDTQYF. The CDR3 DNA reads as TGTGCCAGCAGCCCGGGACTTAGCACAGATACGCAGTATTTT.

The chain carries TRBV9 and TRBJ2-5, with 8 bases matching TRBD2. The V gene's germline CDR1 is SGDLS and CDR2 YYNGEE. The trim removed 0 bases at V and 2 bases at J, leaving 3 bases unmatched. This CDR3 has 15 residues. The CDR3 here is CASSVAGGNQETQYF. The DNA of the CDR3 is TGTGCCAGCAGCGTAGCGGGGGGGAATCAAGAGACCCAGTACTTC.

J is TRBJ2-7 and V is TRBV4-1; TRBD1 aligns across 10 bases. CDR3 size: 13 residues. Unmatched junction bases numbered 1, after V lost 4 bases and J lost 4 bases. Germline CDR1 MGHRA, CDR2 YSYEKL. CDR3 nucleotide sequence: TGCGCCAGCAGCCGGGACAGGGGATACGAGCAGTACTTC. It codes for CASSRDRGYEQYF.

V usage is TRBV7-3 and J usage is TRBJ2-1; the match to TRBD2 covers 9 bases. Germline V gene lookup returns CDR1 SGHTA and CDR2 FQGTGA. Trimming removed 5 bases from V and 15 bases from J; junction bases left unmatched: 17. The CDR3 runs to 15 residues. The CDR3 coding sequence is TGTGCCAGCAGCGTCAGCGGCGGGGGGGCCGGGTTGCCGTTCTTC. The encoded protein is CASSVSGGGAGLPFF. The whole variable domain, filled in from reference TRBV7-3 and TRBJ2-1, reads GAGVSQTPSNKVTEKGKYVELRCDPISGHTALYWYRQSLGQGPEFLIYFQGTGAADDSGLPNDRFFAVRPEGSVSTLKIQRTERGDSAVYLCASSVSGGGAGLPFFGPGTRLTVL.

The rearrangement links TRBV5-5 to TRBJ1-1, with 9 bases that match TRBD1. CDR3 size: 15 residues. Losses at the gene ends were 3 bases for V and 7 bases for J; bases not matched to a gene: 10. Per germline, CDR1 SGHKS and CDR2 YYEKEE (reference sequence). DNA for the CDR3: TGTGCCAGCAGCTCTGGCCCGGGACAGGGCATTGAAGCTTTCTTT. As protein: CASSSGPGQGIEAFF.

The V gene is TRBV5-1, the J gene TRBJ1-1, with 8 positions matching TRBD1. The germline V gene has CDR1 SGHRS and CDR2 YFSETQ. The V and J ends lost 0 bases and 3 bases, in that order; junction bases with no gene match: 4. The CDR3 extends over 15 amino acids. CDR3 residues: CASSLGGTGYTEAFF. CDR3 in DNA: TGCGCCAGCAGCTTGGGTGGGACAGGTTACACTGAAGCTTTCTTT. Supplemented by reference TRBV5-1 and TRBJ1-1, the full variable domain reads KAGVTQTPRYLIKTRGQQVTLSCSPISGHRSVSWYQQTPGQGLQFLFEYFSETQRNKGNFPGRFSGRQFSNSRSEMNVSTLELGDSALYLCASSLGGTGYTEAFFGQGTRLTVV.

The V gene is TRBV18, the J gene TRBJ1-1; 7 bases match TRBD1. Germline trimming cut 2 bases from V and 4 bases from J; bases unmatched to any gene: 13. CDR1 and CDR2 (germline): KGHSH, LQKENI. The CDR3 is made up of 17 amino acids. CDR3 DNA: TGTGCCAGCTCACCAGTTTTTTCCGGGACAGCATTCACTGAAGCTTTCTTT. Its translation: CASSPVFSGTAFTEAFF.

The rearrangement joins TRBV5-6 to TRBJ2-1; 7 bases agree with TRBD1. The CDR3 is made up of 14 amino acids. Germline assignment: CDR1 SGHDT and CDR2 YYEEEE. The trim removed 2 bases at V and 4 bases at J, leaving 3 bases unmatched. CDR3 sequence: CASSLGGPYNEQFF. For the CDR3, the DNA is TGTGCCAGCAGCTTAGGGGGCCCTTACAATGAGCAGTTCTTC.

The chain combines TRBV6-2 or TRBV6-3 with TRBJ2-5, with D maybe TRBD1 (6 bases). The V gene's germline CDR1 is MNHEY and CDR2 SVGEGT. Trimming took 1 base from V and 4 from J, leaving 13 bases between them. The CDR3 consists of 15 residues. DNA for the CDR3: TGTGCCAGCAGTTACTTCGGCCAGGGGAGAGAGACCCAGTACTTC. Translated: CASSYFGQGRETQYF.

The chain uses TRBV5-6 and TRBJ1-2, with 9 bases aligning to TRBD1. The CDR3 spans 13 residues. Per germline, CDR1 SGHDT and CDR2 YYEEEE. Trimming removed 7 bases from V and 4 bases from J; junction bases left unmatched: 5. This chain's CDR3 is CASRRQGVYGYTF. In DNA, the CDR3 is TGTGCCAGCCGGAGACAGGGGGTCTATGGCTACACCTTC.

The J gene is TRBJ1-1, the V gene TRBV3-1 (or the pseudogene TRBV3-2); D perhaps matches TRBD1 (6 bases). Germline assignment: CDR1 LGHDT and CDR2 YNNKEL (reference sequence). This CDR3 is built from 16 residues. V lost 4 bases and J 1 base, leaving 16 bases between the germline ends. The CDR3 DNA reads as TGTGCCAGCAGCCGACGGGAACCGGGACAGAACACTGAAGCTTTCTTT. Translating it yields CASSRREPGQNTEAFF.

The chain is built from TRBV24-1 and TRBJ1-5, with 9 bases identical to TRBD1. The CDR3 sequence is 16 residues long. Germline V CDR1 and CDR2: KGHDR, SFDVKD. Trimming at V came to 8 bases and at J to 9 bases, leaving 16 bases not matched to a gene. The CDR3 protein is CATIDRGTTDFWPQHF. For the CDR3, the DNA is TGTGCCACCATCGACAGGGGGACAACCGATTTTTGGCCCCAGCATTTT.

This clone was seen once. This rearrangement joins TRBV18 to TRBJ2-2, with D possibly TRBD1 on 6 matching bases. The CDR3 totals 15 residues. Trimming left V 1 base short and J 5 bases short, with 11 bases between. CDR1 is KGHSH and CDR2 is LQKENI in the germline V gene. The CDR3 here is CASSPQDSQTGELFF. The DNA of the CDR3 is TGTGCCAGCTCACCACAGGACAGTCAAACCGGGGAGCTGTTTTTT.

The chain has TRBV12-3 or TRBV12-4 and TRBJ1-2; no clear D. This CDR3 has 13 amino acids. V was trimmed by 4 bases and J by 3 bases, leaving 9 bases between them. CDR3 sequence (DNA): TGTGCCAGCAGTTCGCGGCCAGACTATGGCTACACCTTC. Its translation is CASSSRPDYGYTF.

The CDR3 reads CASSVDLAIDNEKLFF. CDR3 in DNA: TGTGCCAGCAGCGTAGATCTCGCTATCGATAATGAAAAACTGTTTTTT. The chain employs TRBV9 and TRBJ1-4; D not certain. The CDR3 is made up of 16 amino acids. CDR1 is SGDLS and CDR2 is YYNGEE in the germline V gene. V dropped 0 bases and J dropped 4 bases, with 13 bases sitting between them.

CDR3 bases: TGCAGCGTTGATCTAGGGGGATACTATGGCTACACCTTC. Translated: CSVDLGGYYGYTF. The chain is built from TRBV29-1 and TRBJ1-2, with D possibly TRBD1 on 6 matching bases. Germline CDR1 SQVTM, CDR2 ANQGSEA. CDR3 length: 13 amino acids. V lost 3 bases, J lost 3 bases, and 11 bases lay in between.

This chain joins TRBV27 and TRBJ2-2; TRBD2 matches at 9 bases. The CDR3 runs to 19 residues. Losses at the gene ends were 6 bases for V and 3 bases for J; bases not matched to a gene: 17. Germline V gene lookup returns CDR1 MNHEY and CDR2 SMNVEV (reference sequence). For the CDR3, the DNA is TGTGCCAGCAGCCCACAGGGCGGGGGGGCAAGCTGGGACACCGGGGAGCTGTTTTTT. The encoded protein is CASSPQGGGASWDTGELFF.

This clone has just a few counts. This CDR3 reads CASSAGGNAYNEQFF. The DNA of the CDR3 is TGCGCCAGCAGTGCGGGGGGGAACGCCTACAATGAGCAGTTCTTC. The V and J genes are TRBV10-1 and TRBJ2-1; TRBD2 matches 8 bases. V was pared by 4 bases and J by 2 bases, with 4 bases of the junction left unmatched. Germline CDR1 reads WNHNN; CDR2 reads SYGVQD (reference sequence). This CDR3 spans 15 amino acids.

The chain carries TRBV7-9 and TRBJ2-7, with 9 bases lining up with TRBD1. Losses at the gene ends were 4 bases for V and 2 bases for J; bases not matched to a gene: 6. The CDR3 spans 15 residues. Per germline, CDR1 SEHNR and CDR2 FQNEAQ (reference sequence). CDR3 residues: CASSSGTGTTYEQYF. For the CDR3, the DNA is TGTGCCAGCAGCTCGGGGACAGGGACAACCTACGAGCAGTACTTC.